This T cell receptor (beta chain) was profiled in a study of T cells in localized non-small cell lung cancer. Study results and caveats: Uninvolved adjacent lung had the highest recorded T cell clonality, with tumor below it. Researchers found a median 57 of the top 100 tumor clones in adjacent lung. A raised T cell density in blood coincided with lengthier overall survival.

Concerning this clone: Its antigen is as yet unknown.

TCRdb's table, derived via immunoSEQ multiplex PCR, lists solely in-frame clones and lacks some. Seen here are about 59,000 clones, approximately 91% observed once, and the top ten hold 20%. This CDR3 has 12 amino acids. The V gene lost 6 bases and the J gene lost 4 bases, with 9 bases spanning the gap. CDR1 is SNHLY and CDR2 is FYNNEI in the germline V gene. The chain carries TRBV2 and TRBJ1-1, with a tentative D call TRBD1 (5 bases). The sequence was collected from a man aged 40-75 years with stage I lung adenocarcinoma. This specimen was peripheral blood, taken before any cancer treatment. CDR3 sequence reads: CASSSGSTEAFF. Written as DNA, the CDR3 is TGTGCCAGCAGCTCAGGGTCCACTGAAGCTTTCTTT.